What follows describes a single T cell receptor (beta chain). The junction differs from germline at one of its ends, possibly a read error. Clones were sequenced by immunoSEQ multiplex PCR, and TCRdb holds only the in-frame ones, with some missing. Of 65,000 to 95,000 clones in the sample, approximately 96% were seen once. CDR1 is SGHAT and CDR2 is FQNNGV in the germline V gene. CDR3 size: 13 residues. The data originate from a study of technical replicates of blood from a few donors. This chain joins TRBV11-2 and TRBJ1-2; TRBD1 might be the D (5 bases). Sequences were obtained from T cells isolated from PBMCs. This TCR was recovered from a human donor in good health. The CDR3 loop is CAGSFRQNYGYTF. The CDR3 DNA reads TGTGCCGGCAGCTTCCGACAGAACTATGGCTACACCTTC.